The clone carrying this T cell receptor beta chain was detected a few times. Its antigen is unknown. The length of the CDR3 is 15 residues. Per the germline V gene, CDR1 is ENHRY and CDR2 is SYGVKD. With 3 bases clipped from V and 0 bases from J, the junction kept 2 bases outside the gene matches. cDNA carried unique molecular identifiers, and a universal primer site was added by template switching. In TCRdb, the 5' RACE reads were re-called with MiXCR into one record per CDR3 protein. Among a few hundred thousand distinct CDR3 sequences listed, 9.5% to 15% were seen once. This sample is part of a study of identical twins. Study-wide findings and caveats: Models underestimated how often monozygotic twins shared out-of-frame TCR alpha.

Healthy Caucasians, and only they, were the donors. The same sample was also studied in work on yellow fever vaccine responses in identical twins. That paper notes: Twin vaccine T cell responses reportedly seemed partly convergent, partly personalized.

The clonotype was recovered from a woman between 18 and 29 years old in good health. The sequenced sample was memory (CD45RO+) T cells sorted from blood. The J gene is TRBJ2-3, the V gene TRBV10-3; 8 bases map to TRBD2. This CDR3 reads CAISERGGSTDTQYF. CDR3 DNA: TGTGCCATCAGTGAACGGGGGGGGAGCACAGATACGCAGTATTTT.